What follows is one TCR beta chain and its context. What it recognizes is unknown. Isolation of CD4+ naive, central memory, regulatory and stem cell-like memory cells was achieved by sorting via CD45RO/CCR7/CD25/CD127/CD95/CD27. This specimen comes from a study of beta chain features in type 1 diabetes. The study, taken as a whole, reports: TCRB rearrangement may or may not be influenced by HLA type; here this remained unresolved. VDJ junctions from patients with type 1 diabetes contained fewer insertions and more deletions.

Trimming pared 8 bases from V and 2 bases from J, leaving 8 bases between. This CDR3 is 11 amino acids long. CDR1 is SGDLS, CDR2 YYNGEE, per germline. As every portion of the isolated RNA was reverse transcribed, the sequencing read expressed TCRB transcripts. The data were produced by immunoSEQ multiplex PCR, yet TCRdb's version contains in-frame clones alone and is incomplete. Among hundreds of thousands of clones listed, around 28% were seen once. The sample comprised naive CD4+ T cells from blood. The rearrangement joins TRBV9 to TRBJ2-7; maybe TRBD2 (5 bases). The TCR was taken from a man in his late teens or twenties in good health. The CDR3 sequence: CARTRAYEQYF. The CDR3 DNA reads as TGTGCCAGAACTAGGGCCTACGAGCAGTACTTC.